This is a list of T cell receptor beta chains from one sample in a study of technical replicates of blood from a few donors. TCRdb keeps only in-frame clones here, not all; method: immunoSEQ multiplex PCR. The sample contains roughly 87,000 clones, 91% of which appear only once. The sequenced sample consisted of T cells isolated from PBMCs. These receptors were taken from a human donor in good health. CDR3s include the opening cysteine and the closing phenylalanine or tryptophan. D genes are given only for firm matches.

CDR3: CASSPPPRGGETQYF
D: -
J: TRBJ2-5
V: TRBV18

CDR3: CASSQETSGRYNEQFF
D: TRBD2
J: TRBJ2-1
V: TRBV4-2

CDR3: CATRWKEGGLYEQYF
D: -
J: TRBJ2-7
V: TRBV10-3

CDR3: CASSFWGQGDWNTEAFF
D: TRBD1
J: TRBJ1-1
V: TRBV28

CDR3: CASSRGQGGEKLFF
D: TRBD1
J: TRBJ1-4
V: TRBV11-3

CDR3: CASSVADGTPYEQFF
D: -
J: TRBJ2-1
V: TRBV9

CDR3: CASSFRGGGTEAFF
D: -
J: TRBJ1-1
V: TRBV5-4

CDR3: CASSFLPSGNNEQFF
D: TRBD2
J: TRBJ2-1
V: TRBV28

CDR3: CASRSMLETQYF
D: -
J: TRBJ2-5
V: TRBV2

CDR3: CASSLSRGQWGYTF
D: TRBD1
J: TRBJ1-2
V: TRBV27

CDR3: CASRPDRGGGGYTF
D: TRBD1
J: TRBJ1-2
V: TRBV6-6

CDR3: CASSTMGLYYNEQFF
D: -
J: TRBJ2-1
V: TRBV7-3

CDR3: CASSVGVAGRAEQYF
D: -
J: TRBJ2-7
V: TRBV9

CDR3: CSANPDDTEAFF
D: -
J: TRBJ1-1
V: TRBV29-1

CDR3: CASSLYPKAGEEANVLTF
D: -
J: TRBJ2-6
V: TRBV7-8

CDR3: CASSMETGGFGSNQPQHF
D: TRBD1
J: TRBJ1-5
V: TRBV19

CDR3: CAISALVRYNEQFF
D: -
J: TRBJ2-1
V: TRBV10-3

CDR3: CSVEYRANTEAFF
D: -
J: TRBJ1-1
V: TRBV29-1

CDR3: CASSYRGSQFF
D: TRBD1
J: TRBJ2-1
V: TRBV7-2

CDR3: CASSVATSGSFSDTQYF
D: TRBD2
J: TRBJ2-3
V: TRBV2

CDR3: CASSYDRESRTEAFF
D: TRBD1
J: TRBJ1-1
V: TRBV28

CDR3: CASSRTQGAALHF
D: -
J: TRBJ1-6
V: TRBV11-2

CDR3: CASSLGQGGNEKLFF
D: TRBD1
J: TRBJ1-4
V: TRBV9

CDR3: CASSLGGGLYGYTF
D: -
J: TRBJ1-2
V: TRBV11-1

CDR3: CASSQGASGNQPQHF
D: TRBD1
J: TRBJ1-5
V: TRBV19

CDR3: CASSVRLTGMVTGELFF
D: -
J: TRBJ2-2
V: TRBV6-1

CDR3: CASSDSGSQPQHF
D: -
J: TRBJ1-5
V: TRBV6-1

CDR3: CASSVTGNYGYTF
D: -
J: TRBJ1-2
V: TRBV9

CDR3: CASSPQTGSWETQYF
D: -
J: TRBJ2-5
V: TRBV2

CDR3: CAGAGGEQFF
D: -
J: TRBJ2-1
V: TRBV7-9

CDR3: CASSIGSGYEQYF
D: -
J: TRBJ2-7
V: TRBV9

CDR3: CASSQGVGLMEDTEAFF
D: -
J: TRBJ1-1
V: TRBV4-1

CDR3: CASSDPSTGVREQYF
D: -
J: TRBJ2-7
V: TRBV6-4

CDR3: CASIEGGTGELFF
D: -
J: TRBJ2-2
V: TRBV5-1

CDR3: CASSPFGSTEAFF
D: -
J: TRBJ1-1
V: TRBV5-1

CDR3: CASSVAYRGPGEQFF
D: -
J: TRBJ2-1
V: TRBV9

CDR3: CASSLGRGGTDTQYF
D: TRBD2
J: TRBJ2-3
V: TRBV27

CDR3: CASSLGTGFSEAFF
D: TRBD1
J: TRBJ1-1
V: TRBV7-2

CDR3: CSVEDRVGQPQHF
D: -
J: TRBJ1-5
V: TRBV29-1

CDR3: CASSLSLSSYEQYF
D: -
J: TRBJ2-7
V: TRBV4-1

CDR3: CATSGRVVDTQYF
D: TRBD2
J: TRBJ2-3
V: TRBV27

CDR3: CASSSPGTSNEQFF
D: -
J: TRBJ2-1
V: TRBV6-6